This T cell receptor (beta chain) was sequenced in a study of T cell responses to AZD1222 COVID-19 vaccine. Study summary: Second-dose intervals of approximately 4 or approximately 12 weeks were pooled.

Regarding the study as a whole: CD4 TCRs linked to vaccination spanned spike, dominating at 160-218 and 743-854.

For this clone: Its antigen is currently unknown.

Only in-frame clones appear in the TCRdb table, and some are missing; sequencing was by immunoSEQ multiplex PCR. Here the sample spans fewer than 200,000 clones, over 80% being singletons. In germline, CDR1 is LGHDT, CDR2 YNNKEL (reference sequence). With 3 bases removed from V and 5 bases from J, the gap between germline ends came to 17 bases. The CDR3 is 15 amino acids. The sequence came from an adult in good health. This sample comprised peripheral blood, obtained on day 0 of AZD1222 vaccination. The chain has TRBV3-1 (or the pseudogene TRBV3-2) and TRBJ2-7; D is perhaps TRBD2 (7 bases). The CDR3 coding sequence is TGTGCCAGCAGCCAGAGGGGGGGTCTCGGGAACGAGCAGTACTTC. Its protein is CASSQRGGLGNEQYF.